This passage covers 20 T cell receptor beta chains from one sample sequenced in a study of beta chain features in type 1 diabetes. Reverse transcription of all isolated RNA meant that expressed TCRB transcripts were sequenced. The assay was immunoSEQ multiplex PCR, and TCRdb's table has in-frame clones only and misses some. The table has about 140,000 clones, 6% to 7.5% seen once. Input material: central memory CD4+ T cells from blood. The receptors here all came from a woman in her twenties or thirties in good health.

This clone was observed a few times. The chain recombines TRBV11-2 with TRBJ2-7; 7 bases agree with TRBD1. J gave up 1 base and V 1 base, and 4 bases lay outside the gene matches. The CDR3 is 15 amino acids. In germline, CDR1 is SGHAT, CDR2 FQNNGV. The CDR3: CASSLGGTVSYEQYF. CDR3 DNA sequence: TGTGCCAGCAGCTTAGGGGGGACAGTGTCCTACGAGCAGTACTTC.

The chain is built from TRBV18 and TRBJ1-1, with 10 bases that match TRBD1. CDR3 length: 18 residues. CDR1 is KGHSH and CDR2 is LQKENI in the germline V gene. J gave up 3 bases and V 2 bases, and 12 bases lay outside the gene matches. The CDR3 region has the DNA TGTGCCAGCTCACCATCGAGTGACAGGGGGCTGGGGTACACTGAAGCTTTCTTT. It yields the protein CASSPSSDRGLGYTEAFF.

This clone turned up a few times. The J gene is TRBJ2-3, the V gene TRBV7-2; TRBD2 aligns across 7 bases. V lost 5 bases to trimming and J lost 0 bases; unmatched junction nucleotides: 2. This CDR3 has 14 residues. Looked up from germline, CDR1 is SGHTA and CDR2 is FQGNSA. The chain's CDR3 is CASSRSGSTDTQYF. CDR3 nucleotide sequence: TGTGCCAGCAGCCGTAGCGGGAGCACAGATACGCAGTATTTT.

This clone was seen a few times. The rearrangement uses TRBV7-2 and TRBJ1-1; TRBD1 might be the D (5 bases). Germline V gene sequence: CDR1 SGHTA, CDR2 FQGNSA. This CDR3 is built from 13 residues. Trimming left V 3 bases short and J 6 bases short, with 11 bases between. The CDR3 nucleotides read TGTGCCAGCAGCTTGGGGGGACCCCCTGAAGCTTTCTTT. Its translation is CASSLGGPPEAFF.

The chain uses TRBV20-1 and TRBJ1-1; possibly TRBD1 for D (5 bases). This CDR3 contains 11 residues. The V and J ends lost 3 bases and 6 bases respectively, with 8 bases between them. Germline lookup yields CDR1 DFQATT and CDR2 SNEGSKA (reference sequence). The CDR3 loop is CSASRVSEAFF. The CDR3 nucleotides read TGCAGTGCTAGCAGGGTATCTGAAGCTTTCTTT.

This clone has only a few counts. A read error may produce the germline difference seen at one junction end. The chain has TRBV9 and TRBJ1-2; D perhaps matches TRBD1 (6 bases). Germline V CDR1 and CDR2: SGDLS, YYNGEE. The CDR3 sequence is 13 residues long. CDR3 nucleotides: TGTGCCAGCAGCGAGTATGGACAGACTCCTCCGGCCTTC. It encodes CASSEYGQTPPAF.

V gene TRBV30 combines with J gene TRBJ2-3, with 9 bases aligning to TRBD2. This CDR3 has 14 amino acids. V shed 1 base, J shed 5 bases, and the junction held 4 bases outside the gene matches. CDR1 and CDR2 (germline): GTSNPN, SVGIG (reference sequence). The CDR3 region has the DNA TGTGCCTGGAGTGCGGCGGGAGGGGGAGATACGCAGTATTTT. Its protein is CAWSAAGGGDTQYF.

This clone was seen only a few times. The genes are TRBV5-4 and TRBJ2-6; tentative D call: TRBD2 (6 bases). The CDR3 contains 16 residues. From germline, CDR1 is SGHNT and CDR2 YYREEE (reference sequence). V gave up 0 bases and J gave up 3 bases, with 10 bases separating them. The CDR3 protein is CASSLARGNGANVLTF. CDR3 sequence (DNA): TGTGCCAGCAGCTTGGCCCGGGGGAATGGGGCCAACGTCCTGACTTTC.

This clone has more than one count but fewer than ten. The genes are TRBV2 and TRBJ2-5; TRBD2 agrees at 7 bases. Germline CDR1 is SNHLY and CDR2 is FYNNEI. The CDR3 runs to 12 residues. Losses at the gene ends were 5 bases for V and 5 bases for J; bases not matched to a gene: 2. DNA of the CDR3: TGTGCCAGCAGTTGGGGGGGGGAGACCCAGTACTTC. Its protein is CASSWGGETQYF.

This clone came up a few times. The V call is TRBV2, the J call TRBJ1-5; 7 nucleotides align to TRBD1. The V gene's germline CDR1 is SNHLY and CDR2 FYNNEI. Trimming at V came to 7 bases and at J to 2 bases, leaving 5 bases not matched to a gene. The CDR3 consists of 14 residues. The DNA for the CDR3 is TGTGCCAGCAAGAGACAGGGCCGCAATCAGCCCCAGCATTTT. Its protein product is CASKRQGRNQPQHF.

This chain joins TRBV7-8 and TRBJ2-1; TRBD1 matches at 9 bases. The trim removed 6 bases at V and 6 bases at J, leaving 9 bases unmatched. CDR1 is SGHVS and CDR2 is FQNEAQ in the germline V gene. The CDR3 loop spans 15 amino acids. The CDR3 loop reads CASRAPGQGLNEQFF. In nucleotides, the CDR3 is TGTGCCAGCAGGGCCCCGGGACAGGGCCTCAATGAGCAGTTCTTC.

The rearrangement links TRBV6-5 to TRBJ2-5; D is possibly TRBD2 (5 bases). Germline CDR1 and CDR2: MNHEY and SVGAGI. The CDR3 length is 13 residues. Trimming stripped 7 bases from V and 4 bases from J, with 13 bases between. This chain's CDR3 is CASKMASRETQYF. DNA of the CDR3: TGTGCCAGCAAGATGGCTAGCCGAGAGACCCAGTACTTC.

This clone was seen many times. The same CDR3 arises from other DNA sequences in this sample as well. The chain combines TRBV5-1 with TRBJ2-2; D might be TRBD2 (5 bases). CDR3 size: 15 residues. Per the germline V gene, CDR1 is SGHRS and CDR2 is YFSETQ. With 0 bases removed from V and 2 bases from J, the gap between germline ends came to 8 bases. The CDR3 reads CASSLAGSNTGELFF. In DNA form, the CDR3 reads TGCGCCAGCAGCTTGGCGGGATCTAACACCGGGGAGCTGTTTTTT.

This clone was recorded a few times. DNA for the CDR3: TGTGCCAGTAGCATAAACGGACAGTCGGTGGTCGAGCAGTACTTC. Protein: CASSINGQSVVEQYF. V and J are TRBV19 and TRBJ2-7, with D tentatively TRBD1 (6 bases). The CDR3 extends over 15 amino acids. Trimming took off 6 bases at V and 6 bases at J, with 21 bases between the two ends. Germline-derived CDR1 and CDR2 are LNHDA and SQIVND (reference sequence).

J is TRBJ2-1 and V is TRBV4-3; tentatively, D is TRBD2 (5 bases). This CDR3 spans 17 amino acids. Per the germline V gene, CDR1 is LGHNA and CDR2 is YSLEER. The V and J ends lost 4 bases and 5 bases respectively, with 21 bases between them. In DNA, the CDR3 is TGCGCCAGCAGCCCAGGAACTAGTTCCGATTCCCACAATGAGCAGTTCTTC. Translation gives CASSPGTSSDSHNEQFF.

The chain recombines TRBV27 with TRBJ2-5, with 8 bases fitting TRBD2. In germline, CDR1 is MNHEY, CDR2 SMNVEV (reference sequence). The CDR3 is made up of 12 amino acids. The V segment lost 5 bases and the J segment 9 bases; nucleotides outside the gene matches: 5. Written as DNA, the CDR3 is TGTGCCAGCAGTCCCCGGGGGGGACCCCAGTACTTC. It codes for CASSPRGGPQYF.

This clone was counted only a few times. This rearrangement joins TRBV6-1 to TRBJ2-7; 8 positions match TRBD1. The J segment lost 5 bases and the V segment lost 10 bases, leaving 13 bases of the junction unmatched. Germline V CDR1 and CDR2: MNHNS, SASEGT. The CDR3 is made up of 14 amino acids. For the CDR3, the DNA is TGTGCCACGACCCCGGGACAGGCCAGCGACGAGCAGTACTTC. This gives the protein CATTPGQASDEQYF.

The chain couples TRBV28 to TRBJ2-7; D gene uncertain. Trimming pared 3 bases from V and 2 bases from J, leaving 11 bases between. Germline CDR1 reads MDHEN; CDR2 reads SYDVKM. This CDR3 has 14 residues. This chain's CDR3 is CASSFPAGAYEQYF. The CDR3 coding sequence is TGTGCCAGCAGTTTTCCCGCAGGCGCCTACGAGCAGTACTTC. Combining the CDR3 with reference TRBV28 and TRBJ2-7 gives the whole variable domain DVKVTQSSRYLVKRTGEKVFLECVQDMDHENMFWYRQDPGLGLRLIYFSYDVKMKEKGDIPEGYSVSREKKERFSLILESASTNQTSMYLCASSFPAGAYEQYFGPGTRLTVT.

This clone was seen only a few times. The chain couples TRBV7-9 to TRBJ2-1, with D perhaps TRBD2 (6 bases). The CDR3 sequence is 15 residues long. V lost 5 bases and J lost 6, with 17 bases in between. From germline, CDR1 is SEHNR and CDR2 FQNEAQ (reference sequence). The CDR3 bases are TGTGCCAGCAGCAAAAGCCTCCTAGCGAGCAATGAGCAGTTCTTC. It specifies CASSKSLLASNEQFF.

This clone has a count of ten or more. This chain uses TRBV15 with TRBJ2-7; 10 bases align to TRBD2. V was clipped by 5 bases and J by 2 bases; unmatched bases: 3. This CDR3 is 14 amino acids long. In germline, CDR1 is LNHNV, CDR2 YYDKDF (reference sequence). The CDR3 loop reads CATSLGLAAYEQYF. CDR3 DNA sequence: TGTGCCACCAGCCTTGGACTAGCGGCCTACGAGCAGTACTTC.